These 23 T cell receptor beta chains came from one sample sequenced in a study of shared clonotypes between healthy human individuals. Libraries were prepared by immunoSEQ multiplex PCR; TCRdb keeps only in-frame clonotypes and omits some of them. The sample has a few million clones, around 94% seen once. The sequencing input was naive CD4+ T cells sorted from blood. Subset meaning: CD45RA+ positively selected. All receptors derive from a man between 18 and 35 years old in good health.

The chain carries TRBV23-1 and TRBJ1-5, with D perhaps TRBD1 (6 bases). TRBV23-1 is an ORF, with its function uncertain. V shed 0 bases and J shed 4 bases, with 16 bases lying between them. This CDR3 is 17 amino acids long. This chain's CDR3 is CASSQSIQGRLNQPQHF. The CDR3 DNA follows: TGCGCCAGCAGTCAATCGATACAGGGTCGGCTAAATCAGCCCCAGCATTTT.

The V call is TRBV19, the J call TRBJ2-3; D might be TRBD2 (6 bases). Trimming cost V 9 bases and J 4 bases, with 23 bases left between them. This CDR3 is 16 amino acids long. Germline V gives CDR1 LNHDA, CDR2 SQIVND (reference sequence). The CDR3 bases are TGTGCCAGCAAGGCGGCGGGGTCAGCAACCGCAGATACGCAGTATTTT. Protein: CASKAAGSATADTQYF.

The gene calls are TRBV19 and TRBJ2-7; D is undetermined. The germline CDR1 and CDR2 sequences are LNHDA and SQIVND (reference sequence). CDR3 length equals 15 residues. With 4 bases removed from V and 2 bases from J, the gap between germline ends came to 15 bases. In nucleotides, the CDR3 is TGTGCCAGTAGTAAACCAGGACGAACTCCCTACGAGCAGTACTTC. Translating it yields CASSKPGRTPYEQYF.

J is TRBJ1-3 and V is TRBV7-2, with D uncertain. This CDR3 has 15 residues. Germline V gene lookup returns CDR1 SGHTA and CDR2 FQGNSA. The germline V and J ends were trimmed by 6 bases and 0 bases, with 12 bases remaining between them. For the CDR3, the DNA is TGTGCCAGCAGTCTGACATGGGACTCTGGAAACACCATATATTTT. Translated: CASSLTWDSGNTIYF. Looking up the rest from reference TRBV7-2 and TRBJ1-3 gives the full variable domain: GAGVSQSPSNKVTEKGKDVELRCDPISGHTALYWYRQSLGQGLEFLIYFQGNSAPDKSGLPSDRFSAERTGGSVSTLTIQRTQQEDSAVYLCASSLTWDSGNTIYFGEGSWLTVV.

Turning to this clone: Other DNA sequences in this specimen translate into the identical CDR3. The chain has TRBV11-3 and TRBJ2-1; TRBD2 matches 11 bases. The CDR3 length is 13 residues. Germline values: CDR1 SGHNT, CDR2 YENEEA. Unmatched junction bases numbered 3, after V lost 5 bases and J lost 9 bases. This CDR3 is CASSLTSGGEQFF. As DNA, the CDR3 is TGTGCCAGCAGCCTAACTAGCGGGGGTGAGCAGTTCTTC.

The rearrangement links TRBV7-2 to TRBJ2-7; D call uncertain. The CDR3 sequence is 17 residues long. V dropped 2 bases and J dropped 2 bases, with 19 bases sitting between them. In germline, CDR1 is SGHTA, CDR2 FQGNSA. This CDR3 is CASSLKPGLEPPYEQYF. The CDR3 nucleotides are TGTGCCAGCAGCTTAAAACCGGGCCTGGAGCCCCCCTACGAGCAGTACTTC.

On this clone itself: One end of the junction is discordant with germline, which a read error may explain. The gene calls are TRBV7-7 and TRBJ1-3; no reliable D call. This CDR3 is built from 13 residues. Germline V gives CDR1 SSHAT, CDR2 FNYEAQ (reference sequence). This CDR3 reads CASSDITGNTIYF. CDR3 DNA: TGTGCTAGCAGCGATATAACGGGAAACACCATATATTTT.

The CDR3: CASSLEIGALYNEQFF. CDR3 DNA sequence: TGTGCCAGCAGCTTGGAAATAGGTGCCCTTTACAATGAGCAGTTCTTC. The V and J genes are TRBV5-5 and TRBJ2-1; D remains unclear. The germline gives CDR1 SGHKS, CDR2 YYEKEE (reference sequence). This CDR3 contains 16 residues. With 0 bases removed from V and 4 bases from J, the gap between germline ends came to 14 bases.

The chain recombines TRBV18 with TRBJ2-1, with D possibly being TRBD2 (6 bases). The CDR3 length is 12 residues. The V gene lost 5 bases and the J gene lost 8 bases, with 10 bases spanning the gap. Germline-derived CDR1 and CDR2 are KGHSH and LQKENI. Written as DNA, the CDR3 is TGTGCCAGCTCAGCGAGGAGGGATGAGCAGTTCTTC. Protein product: CASSARRDEQFF.

This clone was detected once. The chain couples TRBV4-2 to TRBJ1-2, with 9 bases that match TRBD1. The CDR3 is made up of 15 amino acids. Germline V gene data show CDR1 as LGHNA and CDR2 as YNFKEQ. J gave up 5 bases and V 3 bases, and 7 bases lay outside the gene matches. DNA of the CDR3: TGTGCCAGCAGCCAGCCGACCGGGACAGGGTATGGCTACACCTTC. Its protein is CASSQPTGTGYGYTF.

This chain uses TRBV5-6 with TRBJ1-1; 9 nucleotides agree with TRBD1. CDR1 and CDR2 from the germline V gene are SGHDT and YYEEEE. This CDR3 is built from 16 residues. V dropped 0 bases and J dropped 2; count of bases not matched to a gene: 5. The CDR3 is CASSLEQGAKNTEAFF. CDR3 sequence (DNA): TGTGCCAGCAGCTTGGAACAGGGGGCGAAAAACACTGAAGCTTTCTTT. The variable domain in full, with the rest retrieved from reference TRBV5-6 and TRBJ1-1, is DAGVTQSPTHLIKTRGQQVTLRCSPKSGHDTVSWYQQALGQGPQFIFQYYEEEERQRGNFPDRFSGHQFPNYSSELNVNALLLGDSALYLCASSLEQGAKNTEAFFGQGTRLTVV.

CDR3 protein: CASAGTSAGEQYF. In DNA form, the CDR3 reads TGTGCCAGCGCCGGGACTAGCGCGGGCGAGCAGTACTTC. The genes are TRBV19 and TRBJ2-7, with TRBD2 identical over 10 bases. The CDR3 loop spans 13 amino acids. Germline V lookup: CDR1 LNHDA, CDR2 SQIVND (reference sequence). The V segment lost 9 bases and the J segment 6 bases; nucleotides outside the gene matches: 8.

The chain recombines TRBV18 with TRBJ2-1; the D gene is possibly TRBD2 (5 bases). V was clipped by 2 bases and J by 3 bases, with 14 bases between them. Germline-derived CDR1 and CDR2 are KGHSH and LQKENI. The CDR3 runs to 16 residues. The chain's CDR3 is CASSPVTLGGYNEQFF. In nucleotides, the CDR3 is TGTGCCAGCTCACCAGTGACCCTTGGAGGCTACAATGAGCAGTTCTTC.

This clone was detected only a few times. The CDR3 DNA is TGTGCCAGCAGAGGGACAGGGTTAGGCTACACCTTC. Translation: CASRGTGLGYTF. V and J are TRBV5-4 and TRBJ1-2, with TRBD1 matching 9 bases. Germline V gene lookup returns CDR1 SGHNT and CDR2 YYREEE (reference sequence). The V gene end was trimmed by 5 bases and the J gene end by 8 bases; junction bases not matched to a gene: 4. CDR3 length: 12 residues.

The rearrangement links TRBV6-5 to TRBJ2-7; no reliable D call. V was clipped by 0 bases and J by 1 base, with 7 bases between them. The germline V gene has CDR1 MNHEY and CDR2 SVGAGI. This CDR3 has 14 amino acids. As DNA, the CDR3 is TGTGCCAGCAGTTACTCCCGATGGTCCTACGAGCAGTACTTC. Its translation: CASSYSRWSYEQYF.

The V gene is TRBV12-5, the J gene TRBJ2-3, with a weak D call TRBD2 (8 bases). This CDR3 region has 15 residues. V lost 6 bases and J 6 bases, leaving 19 bases between the germline ends. CDR1 is LGHNT and CDR2 is FRNRAP in the germline V gene. CDR3 DNA sequence: TGTGCTAGTGGAGCGGGGGACAGCTCCAGCGATACGCAGTATTTT. This sequence encodes CASGAGDSSSDTQYF.

The rearrangement uses TRBV6-1 and TRBJ1-2; D call uncertain. CDR3 length equals 15 residues. Trimming shortened V by 1 base and J by 4 bases, and 13 bases separated the two germline ends. Germline CDR1 MNHNS, CDR2 SASEGT. CDR3 sequence: CASSEVLGKTYGYTF. The CDR3 DNA sequence: TGTGCCAGCAGTGAAGTTTTGGGGAAAACCTATGGCTACACCTTC.

J is TRBJ1-2 and V is TRBV7-9; 10 bases line up with TRBD1. The CDR3 consists of 13 residues. J gave up 8 bases and V 5 bases, and 5 bases lay outside the gene matches. CDR1 is SEHNR, CDR2 FQNEAQ, per germline (reference sequence). As DNA, the CDR3 is TGTGCCAGCAGCATTCCGGGACAGGGGGGCTACACCTTC. It codes for CASSIPGQGGYTF.

The CDR3 here is CASTPSLAGEVARNEQYF. CDR3 DNA: TGTGCCAGCACCCCAAGTCTAGCGGGAGAGGTGGCAAGAAACGAGCAGTACTTC. The gene calls are TRBV11-2 and TRBJ2-7; TRBD2 matches at 10 bases. Trimming cost V 7 bases and J 5 bases; bases outside gene matches: 20. This CDR3 has 18 residues. Germline V CDR1 and CDR2: SGHAT, FQNNGV.

This clone was counted once. The rearrangement joins TRBV10-3 to TRBJ1-3; no reliable D call. This CDR3 is built from 13 residues. Germline loops: CDR1 ENHRY, CDR2 SYGVKD. The V gene lost 7 bases and the J gene lost 5 bases, with 12 bases spanning the gap. The CDR3 region is CAITEKSRNTIYF. The CDR3 DNA follows: TGTGCCATCACGGAGAAAAGTAGAAACACCATATATTTT.

This sequence joins TRBV30 and TRBJ2-2, with 8 bases fitting TRBD2. The germline gives CDR1 GTSNPN, CDR2 SVGIG (reference sequence). The junction had 8 bases not matched to a gene; V was cut back by 1 base and J by 4 bases. The CDR3 runs to 16 residues. CDR3 bases: TGTGCCTGGAGTGCCCTAGGCGGGGGGCCCACCGGGGAGCTGTTTTTT. It yields the protein CAWSALGGGPTGELFF.

This chain connects TRBV6-5 to TRBJ2-7, with D uncertain. CDR1 is MNHEY and CDR2 is SVGAGI in the germline V gene. The V end lost 1 base, the J end lost 4 bases, and 14 bases lay between the germline ends. The CDR3 covers 15 residues. The CDR3: CASSYLSLKPYEQYF. DNA of the CDR3: TGTGCCAGCAGTTACTTATCACTCAAGCCATACGAGCAGTACTTC.

This clone occurred once. The rearrangement joins TRBV11-3 to TRBJ2-3; D might be TRBD2 (6 bases). CDR1 SGHNT and CDR2 YENEEA come from the germline V gene. The CDR3 loop spans 15 amino acids. Trimming cost V 8 bases and J 1 base, with 16 bases left between them. The CDR3 loop is CASAPSGEGTDTQYF. For the CDR3, the DNA is TGTGCCAGCGCCCCCTCGGGAGAGGGCACAGATACGCAGTATTTT.